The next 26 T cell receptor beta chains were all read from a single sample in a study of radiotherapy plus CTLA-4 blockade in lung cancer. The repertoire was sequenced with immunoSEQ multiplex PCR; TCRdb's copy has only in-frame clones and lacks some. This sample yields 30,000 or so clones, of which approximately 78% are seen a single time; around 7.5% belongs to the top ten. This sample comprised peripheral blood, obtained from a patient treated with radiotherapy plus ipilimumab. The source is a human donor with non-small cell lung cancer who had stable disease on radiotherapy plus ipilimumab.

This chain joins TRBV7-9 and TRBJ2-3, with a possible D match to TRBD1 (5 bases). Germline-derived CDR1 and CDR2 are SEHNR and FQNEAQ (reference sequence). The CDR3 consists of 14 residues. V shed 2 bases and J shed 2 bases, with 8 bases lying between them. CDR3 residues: CASSLQGFTDTQYF. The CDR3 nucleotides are TGTGCCAGCAGCTTACAGGGTTTCACAGATACGCAGTATTTT.

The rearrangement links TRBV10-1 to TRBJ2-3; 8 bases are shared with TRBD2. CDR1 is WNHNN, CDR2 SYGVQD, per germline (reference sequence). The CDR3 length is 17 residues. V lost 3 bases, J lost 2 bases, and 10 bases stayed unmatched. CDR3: CASSEGGAGASTDTQYF. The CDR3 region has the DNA TGCGCCAGCAGTGAAGGAGGAGCGGGGGCCTCCACAGATACGCAGTATTTT.

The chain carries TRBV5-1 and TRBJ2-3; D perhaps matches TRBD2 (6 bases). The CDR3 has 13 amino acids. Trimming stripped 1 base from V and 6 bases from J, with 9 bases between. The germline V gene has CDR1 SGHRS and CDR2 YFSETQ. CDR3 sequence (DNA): TGCGCCAGCAGCTTGCTGGAGGGGGATACGCAGTATTTT. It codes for CASSLLEGDTQYF.

The CDR3 spells CASSQDRNPTNTEAFF. The CDR3 DNA reads TGCGCCAGCAGCCAAGATAGGAATCCAACGAACACTGAAGCTTTCTTT. The chain has TRBV4-3 and TRBJ1-1; D not resolved. Germline-derived CDR1 and CDR2 are LGHNA and YSLEER. Trimming pared 0 bases from V and 1 base from J, leaving 12 bases between. The CDR3 contains 16 residues.

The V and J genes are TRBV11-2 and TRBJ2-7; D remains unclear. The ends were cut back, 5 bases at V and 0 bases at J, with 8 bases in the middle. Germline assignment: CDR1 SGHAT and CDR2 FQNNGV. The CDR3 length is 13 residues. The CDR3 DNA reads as TGTGCCAGCAGCCCACTTACCTCCTACGAGCAGTACTTC. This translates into CASSPLTSYEQYF.

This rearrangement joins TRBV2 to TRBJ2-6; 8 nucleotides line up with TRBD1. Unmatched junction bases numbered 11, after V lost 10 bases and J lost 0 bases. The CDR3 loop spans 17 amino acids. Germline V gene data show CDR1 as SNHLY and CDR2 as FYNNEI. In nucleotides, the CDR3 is TGTGCCATCCGGCGGACAGGGCCTCACTCTGGGGCCAACGTCCTGACTTTC. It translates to CAIRRTGPHSGANVLTF.

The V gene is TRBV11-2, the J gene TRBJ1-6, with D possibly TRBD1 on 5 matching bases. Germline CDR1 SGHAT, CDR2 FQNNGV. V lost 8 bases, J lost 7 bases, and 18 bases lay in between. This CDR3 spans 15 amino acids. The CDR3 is CASSGEGLGNSPLHF. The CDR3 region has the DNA TGTGCCAGCTCGGGGGAGGGTTTAGGGAATTCACCCCTCCACTTT.

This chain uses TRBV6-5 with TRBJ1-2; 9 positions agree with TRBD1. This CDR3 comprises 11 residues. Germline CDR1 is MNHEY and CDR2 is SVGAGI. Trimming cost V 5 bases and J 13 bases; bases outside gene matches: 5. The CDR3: CASSPGTGTTF. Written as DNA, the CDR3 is TGTGCCAGCAGTCCCGGGACAGGGACCACCTTC.

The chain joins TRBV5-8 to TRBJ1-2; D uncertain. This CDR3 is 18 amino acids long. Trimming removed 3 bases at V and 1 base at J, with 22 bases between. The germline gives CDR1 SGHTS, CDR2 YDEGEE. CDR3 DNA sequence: TGTGCCAGCAGCTCTTCCCGGGGATCTTTTAGAGTTAACTATGGCTACACCTTC. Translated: CASSSSRGSFRVNYGYTF.

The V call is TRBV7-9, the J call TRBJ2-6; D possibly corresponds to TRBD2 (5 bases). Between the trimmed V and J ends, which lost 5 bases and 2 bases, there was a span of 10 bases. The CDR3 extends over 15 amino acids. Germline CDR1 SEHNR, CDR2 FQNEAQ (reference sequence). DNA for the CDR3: TGTGCCAGCAGCCTTCCCGGGGCTGGGGCCAACGTCCTGACTTTC. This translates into CASSLPGAGANVLTF.

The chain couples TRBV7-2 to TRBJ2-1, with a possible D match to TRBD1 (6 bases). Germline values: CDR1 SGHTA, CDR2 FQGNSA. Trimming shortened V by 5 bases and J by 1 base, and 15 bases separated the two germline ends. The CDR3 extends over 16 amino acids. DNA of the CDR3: TGTGCCAGCAGCCCTACAGGGATCGGGTCCTACAATGAGCAGTTCTTC. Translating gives CASSPTGIGSYNEQFF. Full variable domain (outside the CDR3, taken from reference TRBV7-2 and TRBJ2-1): GAGVSQSPSNKVTEKGKDVELRCDPISGHTALYWYRQSLGQGLEFLIYFQGNSAPDKSGLPSDRFSAERTGGSVSTLTIQRTQQEDSAVYLCASSPTGIGSYNEQFFGPGTRLTVL.

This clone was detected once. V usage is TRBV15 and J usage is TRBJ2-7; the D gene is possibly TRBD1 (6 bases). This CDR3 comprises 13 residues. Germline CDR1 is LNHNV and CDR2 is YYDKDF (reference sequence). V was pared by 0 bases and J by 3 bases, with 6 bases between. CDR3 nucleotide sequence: TGTGCCACCAGCAGAGAAGGGGGCTACGAGCAGTACTTC. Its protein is CATSREGGYEQYF.

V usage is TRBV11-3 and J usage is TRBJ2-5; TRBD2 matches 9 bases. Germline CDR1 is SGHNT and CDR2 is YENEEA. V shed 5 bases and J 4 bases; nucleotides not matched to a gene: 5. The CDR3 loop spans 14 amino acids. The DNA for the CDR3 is TGTGCCAGCAGCATTAGCGGGGGAATAGAGACCCAGTACTTC. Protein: CASSISGGIETQYF.

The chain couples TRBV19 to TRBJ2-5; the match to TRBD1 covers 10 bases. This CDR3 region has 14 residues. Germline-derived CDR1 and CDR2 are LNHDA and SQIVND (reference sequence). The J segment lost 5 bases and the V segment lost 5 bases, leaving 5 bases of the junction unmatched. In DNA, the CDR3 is TGTGCCAGTAGTGAGGGACAGGGGCGGGAGACCCAGTACTTC. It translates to CASSEGQGRETQYF.

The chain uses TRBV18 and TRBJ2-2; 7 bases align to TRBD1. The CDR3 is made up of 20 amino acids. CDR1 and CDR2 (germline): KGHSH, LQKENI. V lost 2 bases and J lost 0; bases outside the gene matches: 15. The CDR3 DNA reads TGTGCCAGCTCACCAATACACACTACTTCCGGGACAGCGAACACCGGGGAGCTGTTTTTT. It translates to CASSPIHTTSGTANTGELFF.

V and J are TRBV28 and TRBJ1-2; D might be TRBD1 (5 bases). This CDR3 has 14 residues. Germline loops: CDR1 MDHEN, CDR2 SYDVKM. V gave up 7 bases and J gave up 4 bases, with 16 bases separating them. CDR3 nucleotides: TGTGCCAGCACCTCGACGGGGGGAGGCTATGGCTACACCTTC. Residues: CASTSTGGGYGYTF.

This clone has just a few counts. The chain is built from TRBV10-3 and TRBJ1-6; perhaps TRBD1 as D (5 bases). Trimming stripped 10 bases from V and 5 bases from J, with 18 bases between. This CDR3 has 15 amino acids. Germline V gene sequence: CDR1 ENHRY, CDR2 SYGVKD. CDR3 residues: CATIGVRDDNSPLHF. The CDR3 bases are TGTGCCACCATAGGGGTAAGAGATGATAATTCACCCCTCCACTTT.

The chain's CDR3 is CASSENRPILGGYTF. The CDR3 nucleotides are TGTGCCAGCAGTGAAAACCGGCCCATTCTCGGGGGCTACACCTTC. The J gene is TRBJ1-2, the V gene TRBV6-1; no clear D gene. Trimming shortened V by 2 bases and J by 8 bases, and 18 bases separated the two germline ends. Germline V gene lookup returns CDR1 MNHNS and CDR2 SASEGT. The CDR3 is 15 amino acids.

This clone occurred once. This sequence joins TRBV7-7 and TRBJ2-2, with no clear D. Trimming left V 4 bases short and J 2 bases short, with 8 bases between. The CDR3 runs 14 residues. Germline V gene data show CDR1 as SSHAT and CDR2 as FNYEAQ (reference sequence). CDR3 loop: CASSSDPNTGELFF. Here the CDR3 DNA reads TGTGCCAGCAGCTCGGACCCAAACACCGGGGAGCTGTTTTTT.

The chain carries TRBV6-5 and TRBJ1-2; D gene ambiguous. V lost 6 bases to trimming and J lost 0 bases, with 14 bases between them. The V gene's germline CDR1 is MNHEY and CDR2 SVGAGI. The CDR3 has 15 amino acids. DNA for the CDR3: TGTGCCAGCAGCCCAATGGACGGAGCTAACTATGGCTACACCTTC. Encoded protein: CASSPMDGANYGYTF.

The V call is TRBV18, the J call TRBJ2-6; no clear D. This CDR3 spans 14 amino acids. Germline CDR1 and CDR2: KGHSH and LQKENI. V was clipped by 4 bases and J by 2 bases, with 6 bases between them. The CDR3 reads CASSRGPGANVLTF. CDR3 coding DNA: TGTGCCAGCTCACGAGGACCTGGGGCCAACGTCCTGACTTTC.

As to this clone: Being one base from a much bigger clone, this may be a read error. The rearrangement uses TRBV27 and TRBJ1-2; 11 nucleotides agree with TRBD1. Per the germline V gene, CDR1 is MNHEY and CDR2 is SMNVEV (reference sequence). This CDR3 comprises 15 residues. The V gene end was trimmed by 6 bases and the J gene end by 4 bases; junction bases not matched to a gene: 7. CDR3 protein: CASSSGQGGGYGYTF. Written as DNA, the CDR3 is TGTGCCAGCAGCTCGGGACAGGGGGGGGGCTATGGCTACACCTTC.

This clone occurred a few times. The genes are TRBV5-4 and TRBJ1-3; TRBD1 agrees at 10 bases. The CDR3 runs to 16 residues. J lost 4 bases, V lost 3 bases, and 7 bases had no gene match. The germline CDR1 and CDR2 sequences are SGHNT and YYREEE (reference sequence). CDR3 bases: TGTGCCAGCAGCTCCCCGGGACAGGGGATAGGAAACACCATATATTTT. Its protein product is CASSSPGQGIGNTIYF.

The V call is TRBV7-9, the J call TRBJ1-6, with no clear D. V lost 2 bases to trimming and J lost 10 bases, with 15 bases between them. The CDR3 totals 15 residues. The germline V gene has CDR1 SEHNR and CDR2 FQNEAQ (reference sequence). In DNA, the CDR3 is TGTGCCAGCAGCTTAACTGGAGCCCAAGACTCACCCCTCCACTTT. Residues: CASSLTGAQDSPLHF.

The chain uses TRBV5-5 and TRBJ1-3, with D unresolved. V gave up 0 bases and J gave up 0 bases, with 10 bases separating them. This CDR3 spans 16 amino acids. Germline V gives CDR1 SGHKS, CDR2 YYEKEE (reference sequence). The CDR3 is CASSLGGSFSGNTIYF. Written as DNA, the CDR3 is TGTGCCAGCAGCTTGGGAGGTTCCTTCTCTGGAAACACCATATATTTT. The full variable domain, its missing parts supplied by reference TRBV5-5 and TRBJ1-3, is DAGVTQSPTHLIKTRGQQVTLRCSPISGHKSVSWYQQVLGQGPQFIFQYYEKEERGRGNFPDRFSARQFPNYSSELNVNALLLGDSALYLCASSLGGSFSGNTIYFGEGSWLTVV.

This chain's CDR3 is CASSYTGVLMNTEAFF. The DNA of the CDR3 is TGTGCCAGCAGCTACACAGGGGTCCTAATGAACACTGAAGCTTTCTTT. V is TRBV14 and J is TRBJ1-1, with TRBD1 matching over 7 bases. Per germline, CDR1 SGHDN and CDR2 FVKESK. Trimming removed 5 bases from V and 0 bases from J; junction bases left unmatched: 9. The CDR3 has 16 amino acids. Based on the CDR3 plus reference TRBV14 and TRBJ1-1, the full variable domain is EAGVTQFPSHSVIEKGQTVTLRCDPISGHDNLYWYRRVMGKEIKFLLHFVKESKQDESGMPNNRFLAERTGGTYSTLKVQPAELEDSGVYFCASSYTGVLMNTEAFFGQGTRLTVV.